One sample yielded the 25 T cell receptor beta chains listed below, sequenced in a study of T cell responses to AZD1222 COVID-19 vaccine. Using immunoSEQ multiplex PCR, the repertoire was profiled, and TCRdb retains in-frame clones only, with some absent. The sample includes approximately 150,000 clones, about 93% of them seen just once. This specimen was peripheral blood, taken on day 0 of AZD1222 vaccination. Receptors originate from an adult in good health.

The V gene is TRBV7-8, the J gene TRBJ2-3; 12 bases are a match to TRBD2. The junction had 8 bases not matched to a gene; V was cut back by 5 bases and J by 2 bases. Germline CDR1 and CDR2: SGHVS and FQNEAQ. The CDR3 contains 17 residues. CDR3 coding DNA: TGTGCCAGCAGCGGATCCTGGACTAGCGGGATCACAGATACGCAGTATTTT. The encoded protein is CASSGSWTSGITDTQYF.

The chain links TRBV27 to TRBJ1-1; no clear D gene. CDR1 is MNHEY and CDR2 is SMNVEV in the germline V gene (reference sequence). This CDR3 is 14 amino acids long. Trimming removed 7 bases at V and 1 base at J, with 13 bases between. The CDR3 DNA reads TGTGCCAGCATAAAGTCCGGCGGGAACACTGAAGCTTTCTTT. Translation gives CASIKSGGNTEAFF.

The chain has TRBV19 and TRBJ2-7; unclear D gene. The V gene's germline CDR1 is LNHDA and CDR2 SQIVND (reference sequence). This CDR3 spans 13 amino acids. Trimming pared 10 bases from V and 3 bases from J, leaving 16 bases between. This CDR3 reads CAKSLGSHYEQYF. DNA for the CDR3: TGTGCCAAAAGCCTCGGGTCACACTACGAGCAGTACTTC.

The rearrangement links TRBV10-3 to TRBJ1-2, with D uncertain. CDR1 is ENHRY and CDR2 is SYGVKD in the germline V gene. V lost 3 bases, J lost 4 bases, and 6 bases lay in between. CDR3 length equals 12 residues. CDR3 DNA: TGTGCCATCAGTGAAGCGACCTATGGCTACACCTTC. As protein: CAISEATYGYTF.

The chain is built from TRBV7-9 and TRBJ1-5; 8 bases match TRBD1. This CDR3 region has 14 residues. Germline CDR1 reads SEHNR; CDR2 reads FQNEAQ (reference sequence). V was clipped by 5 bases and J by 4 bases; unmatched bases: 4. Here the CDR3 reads CASSLGQGNQPQHF. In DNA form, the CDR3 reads TGTGCCAGCAGCCTTGGACAGGGAAATCAGCCCCAGCATTTT.

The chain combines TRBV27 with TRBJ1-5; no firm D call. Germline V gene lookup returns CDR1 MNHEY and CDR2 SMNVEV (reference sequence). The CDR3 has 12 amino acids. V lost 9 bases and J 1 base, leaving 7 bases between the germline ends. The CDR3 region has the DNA TGTGCCAGTAAGTCGAGCAATCAGCCCCAGCATTTT. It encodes CASKSSNQPQHF.

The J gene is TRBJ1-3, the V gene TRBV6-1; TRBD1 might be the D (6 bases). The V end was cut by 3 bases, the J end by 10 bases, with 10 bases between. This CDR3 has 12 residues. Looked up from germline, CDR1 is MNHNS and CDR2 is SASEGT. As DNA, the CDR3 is TGTGCCAGCAGTGAGACCGGGACAACCATATATTTT. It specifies CASSETGTTIYF.

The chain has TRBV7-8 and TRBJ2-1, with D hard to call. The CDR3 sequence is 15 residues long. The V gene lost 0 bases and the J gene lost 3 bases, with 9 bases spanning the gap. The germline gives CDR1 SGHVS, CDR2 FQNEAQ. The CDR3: CASSLAAPDYNEQFF. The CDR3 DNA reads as TGTGCCAGCAGCTTAGCGGCGCCGGACTACAATGAGCAGTTCTTC.

CDR3 bases: TGTGCCAGTAGTATAGACGGGACAGGGCTGGACTATGGCTACACCTTC. It translates to CASSIDGTGLDYGYTF. The chain links TRBV19 to TRBJ1-2; 9 bases fit TRBD1. Germline assignment: CDR1 LNHDA and CDR2 SQIVND (reference sequence). J gave up 3 bases and V 0 bases, and 5 bases lay outside the gene matches. The CDR3 covers 16 residues.

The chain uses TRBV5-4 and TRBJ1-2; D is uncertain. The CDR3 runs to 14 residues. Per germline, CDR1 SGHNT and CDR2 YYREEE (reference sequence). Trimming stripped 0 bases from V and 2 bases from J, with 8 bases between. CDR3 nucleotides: TGTGCCAGCAGCTTGGCGCGCCGGAACTATGGCTACACCTTC. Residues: CASSLARRNYGYTF.

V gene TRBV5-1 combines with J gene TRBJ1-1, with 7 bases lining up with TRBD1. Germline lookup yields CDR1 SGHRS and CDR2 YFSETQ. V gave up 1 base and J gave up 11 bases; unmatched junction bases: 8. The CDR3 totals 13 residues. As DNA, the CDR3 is TGCGCCAGCAGCTTGACAGGGGCGTCTGGTGCTTTCTTT. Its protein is CASSLTGASGAFF.

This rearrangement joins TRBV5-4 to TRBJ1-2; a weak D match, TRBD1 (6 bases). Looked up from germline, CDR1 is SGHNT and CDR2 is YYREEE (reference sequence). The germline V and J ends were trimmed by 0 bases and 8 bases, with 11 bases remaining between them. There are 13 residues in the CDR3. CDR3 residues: CASSLGPGEGYTF. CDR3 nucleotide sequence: TGTGCCAGCAGCTTGGGCCCAGGGGAGGGCTACACCTTC.

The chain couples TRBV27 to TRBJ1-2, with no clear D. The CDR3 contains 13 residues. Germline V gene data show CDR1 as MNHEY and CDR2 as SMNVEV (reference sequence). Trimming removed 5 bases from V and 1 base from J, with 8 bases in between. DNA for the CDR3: TGTGCCAGCAGTCTGAACCTTAACTATGGCTACACCTTC. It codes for CASSLNLNYGYTF.

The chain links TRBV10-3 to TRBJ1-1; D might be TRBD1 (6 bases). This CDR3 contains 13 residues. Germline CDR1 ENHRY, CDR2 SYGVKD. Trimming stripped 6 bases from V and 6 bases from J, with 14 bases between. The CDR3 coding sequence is TGTGCCATCAGAGGCAGGGGTACCCCTGAAGCTTTCTTT. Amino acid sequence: CAIRGRGTPEAFF.

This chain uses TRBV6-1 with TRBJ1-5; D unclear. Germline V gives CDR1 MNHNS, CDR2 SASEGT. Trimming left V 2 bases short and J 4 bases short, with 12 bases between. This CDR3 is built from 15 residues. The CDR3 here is CASSENSVLNQPQHF. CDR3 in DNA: TGTGCCAGCAGTGAAAACAGTGTCCTAAATCAGCCCCAGCATTTT.

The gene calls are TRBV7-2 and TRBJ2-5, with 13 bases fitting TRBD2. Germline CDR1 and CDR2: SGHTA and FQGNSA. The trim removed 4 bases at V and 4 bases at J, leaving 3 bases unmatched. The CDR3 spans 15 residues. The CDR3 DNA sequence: TGTGCCAGCAGCTCGGGACTAGCGGGAAGAGAGACCCAGTACTTC. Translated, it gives CASSSGLAGRETQYF.

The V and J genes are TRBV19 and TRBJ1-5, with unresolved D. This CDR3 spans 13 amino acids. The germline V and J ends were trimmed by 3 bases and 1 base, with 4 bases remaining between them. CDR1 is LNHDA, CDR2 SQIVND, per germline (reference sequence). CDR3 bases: TGTGCCAGTAGTATTGAGAGCAATCAGCCCCAGCATTTT. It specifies CASSIESNQPQHF. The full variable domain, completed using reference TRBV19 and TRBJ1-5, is DGGITQSPKYLFRKEGQNVTLSCEQNLNHDAMYWYRQDPGQGLRLIYYSQIVNDFQKGDIAEGYSVSREKKESFPLTVTSAQKNPTAFYLCASSIESNQPQHFGDGTRLSIL.

The CDR3 sequence is CASSLTQEETQYF. Written as DNA, the CDR3 is TGTGCCAGCAGCTTAACCCAAGAAGAGACCCAGTACTTC. The J gene is TRBJ2-5, the V gene TRBV7-3, with D uncertain. This CDR3 is built from 13 residues. Looked up from germline, CDR1 is SGHTA and CDR2 is FQGTGA. Trimming left V 0 bases short and J 3 bases short, with 5 bases between.

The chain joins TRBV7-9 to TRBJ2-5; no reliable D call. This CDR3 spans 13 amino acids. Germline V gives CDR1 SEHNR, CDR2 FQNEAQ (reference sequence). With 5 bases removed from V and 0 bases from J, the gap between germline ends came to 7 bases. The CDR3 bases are TGTGCCAGCAGCCCAACATACCAAGAGACCCAGTACTTC. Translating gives CASSPTYQETQYF.

The CDR3 DNA sequence: TGTGCCACCAGCAGAGTCCGGTGGGCTAATGAAAAACTGTTTTTT. Residues: CATSRVRWANEKLFF. The chain recombines TRBV15 with TRBJ1-4; no firm D call. The germline V gene has CDR1 LNHNV and CDR2 YYDKDF (reference sequence). This CDR3 spans 15 amino acids. Trimming pared 1 base from V and 3 bases from J, leaving 9 bases between.

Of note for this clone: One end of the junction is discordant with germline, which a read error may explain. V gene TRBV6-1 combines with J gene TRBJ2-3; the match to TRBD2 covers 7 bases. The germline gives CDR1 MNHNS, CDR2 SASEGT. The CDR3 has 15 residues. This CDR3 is CASSQAGLTTDTQYF. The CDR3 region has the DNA TGTGCCAGCAGTCAAGCGGGACTCACCACAGATACGCAGTATTTT.

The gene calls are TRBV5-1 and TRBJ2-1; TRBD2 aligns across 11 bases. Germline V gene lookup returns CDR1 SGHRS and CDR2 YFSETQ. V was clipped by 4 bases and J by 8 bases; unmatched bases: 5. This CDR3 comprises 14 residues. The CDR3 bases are TGCGCCAGCAGCCTAGCGGGAGGATCACATGAGCAGTTCTTC. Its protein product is CASSLAGGSHEQFF.

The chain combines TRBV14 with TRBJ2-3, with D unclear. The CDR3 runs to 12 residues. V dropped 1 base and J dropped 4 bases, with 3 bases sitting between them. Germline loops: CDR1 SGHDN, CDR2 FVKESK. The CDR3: CASSQVSDTQYF. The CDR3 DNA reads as TGTGCCAGCAGCCAAGTATCAGATACGCAGTATTTT. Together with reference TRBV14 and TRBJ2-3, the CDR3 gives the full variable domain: EAGVTQFPSHSVIEKGQTVTLRCDPISGHDNLYWYRRVMGKEIKFLLHFVKESKQDESGMPNNRFLAERTGGTYSTLKVQPAELEDSGVYFCASSQVSDTQYFGPGTRLTVL.

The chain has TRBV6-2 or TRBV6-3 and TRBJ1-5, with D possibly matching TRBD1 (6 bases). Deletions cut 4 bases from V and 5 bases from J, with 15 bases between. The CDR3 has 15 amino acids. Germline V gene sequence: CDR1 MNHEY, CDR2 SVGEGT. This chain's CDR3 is CASSSRGSGDQPQHF. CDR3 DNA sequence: TGTGCCAGCAGTTCAAGGGGGAGCGGGGATCAGCCCCAGCATTTT.

The CDR3 is CASSRRGAAISTDTQYF. CDR3 coding DNA: TGTGCCAGCAGCCGACGCGGGGCGGCTATTAGCACAGATACGCAGTATTTT. The gene calls are TRBV27 and TRBJ2-3, with D perhaps TRBD2 (6 bases). The V end lost 6 bases, the J end lost 0 bases, and 19 bases lay between the germline ends. The CDR3 has 17 amino acids. Per the germline V gene, CDR1 is MNHEY and CDR2 is SMNVEV (reference sequence).